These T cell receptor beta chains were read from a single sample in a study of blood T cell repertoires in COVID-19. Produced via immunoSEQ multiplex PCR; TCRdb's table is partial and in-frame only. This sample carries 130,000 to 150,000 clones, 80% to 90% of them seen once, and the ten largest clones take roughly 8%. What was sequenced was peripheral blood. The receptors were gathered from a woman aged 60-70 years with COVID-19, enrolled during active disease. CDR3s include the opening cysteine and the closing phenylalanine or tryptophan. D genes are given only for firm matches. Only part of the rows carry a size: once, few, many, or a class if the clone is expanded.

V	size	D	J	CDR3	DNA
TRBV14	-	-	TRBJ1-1	CASSQGSVRLTEAFF	TGTGCCAGCAGCCAGGGCTCAGTGAGATTGACTGAAGCTTTCTTT
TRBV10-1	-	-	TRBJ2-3	CASGAALAQYF	TGCGCCAGCGGGGCCGCATTAGCGCAGTATTTT
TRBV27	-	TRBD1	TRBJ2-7	CASSSSGTVFYEQYF	TGTGCCAGCAGTAGTTCCGGGACAGTCTTTTACGAGCAGTACTTC
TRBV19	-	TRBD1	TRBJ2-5	CASSITGEETQYF	TGTGCCAGTAGTATTACAGGGGAAGAGACCCAGTACTTC
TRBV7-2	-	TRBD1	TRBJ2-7	CASSFRQGRGNEQYF	TGTGCCAGCAGCTTCCGACAGGGGCGCGGGAACGAGCAGTACTTC
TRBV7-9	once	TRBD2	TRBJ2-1	CASSLVTGSAGEFYNEQFF	TGTGCCAGCAGCTTAGTAACGGGCAGCGCGGGGGAGTTTTACAATGAGCAGTTCTTC
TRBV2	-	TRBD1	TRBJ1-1	CASSEVAGGTEAFF	TGTGCCAGCAGTGAAGTGGCAGGGGGCACTGAAGCTTTCTTT
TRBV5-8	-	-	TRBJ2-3	CASSLVIEDTQYF	TGTGCCAGCAGCTTGGTCATTGAGGATACGCAGTATTTT
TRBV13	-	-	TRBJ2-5	CASSLDGGRETQYF	TGTGCCAGCAGCTTAGACGGGGGGCGGGAGACCCAGTACTTC
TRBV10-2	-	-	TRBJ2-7	CASSAQFYEQYF	TGCGCCAGCAGTGCACAGTTTTACGAGCAGTACTTC
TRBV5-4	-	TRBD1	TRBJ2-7	CASSQPTGGGSYEQYF	TGTGCCAGCAGCCAACCGACAGGGGGCGGATCCTACGAGCAGTACTTC
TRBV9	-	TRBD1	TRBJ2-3	CASSVNRGRTDTQYF	TGTGCCAGCAGCGTCAACAGGGGGCGCACAGATACGCAGTATTTT
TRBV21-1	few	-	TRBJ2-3	CATVKTGGKSTDTQYF	TGTGCCACCGTTAAGACAGGGGGTAAGAGCACAGATACGCAGTATTTT
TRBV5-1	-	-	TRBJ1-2	CASSLDSQGHYGYTF	TGCGCCAGCAGCTTGGACAGCCAAGGCCACTATGGCTACACCTTC
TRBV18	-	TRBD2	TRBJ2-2	CASSPIGAGINTGELFF	TGTGCCAGCTCACCAATAGGAGCGGGGATAAACACCGGGGAGCTGTTTTTT
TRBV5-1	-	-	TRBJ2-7	CASSLNVGEQYF	TGCGCCAGCAGCTTGAATGTCGGCGAGCAGTACTTC
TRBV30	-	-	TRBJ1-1	CACPSGLNDYNTEAFF	TGTGCCTGCCCATCCGGACTGAACGACTATAACACTGAAGCTTTCTTT
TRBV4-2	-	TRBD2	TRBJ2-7	CASSQALASGYEQYF	TGTGCCAGCAGCCAAGCGTTGGCTAGCGGCTACGAGCAGTACTTC
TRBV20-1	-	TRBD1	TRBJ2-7	CSASGRDSDEQYF	TGCAGTGCTAGTGGCCGGGACAGCGACGAGCAGTACTTC
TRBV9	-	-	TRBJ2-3	CASSEPRAAGTDTQYF	TGTGCCAGCAGCGAGCCCAGGGCCGCTGGCACAGATACGCAGTATTTT
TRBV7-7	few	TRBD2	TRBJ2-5	CASSPSLAGGYQETQYF	TGTGCTAGCAGCCCTTCATTAGCGGGGGGGTACCAAGAGACCCAGTACTTC
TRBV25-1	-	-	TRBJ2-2	CAAGSPANTGELFF	TGTGCCGCGGGAAGTCCTGCGAACACCGGGGAGCTGTTTTTT
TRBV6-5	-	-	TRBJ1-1	CASTRGGNTEAFF	TGTGCCAGCACCAGAGGGGGGAACACTGAAGCTTTCTTT
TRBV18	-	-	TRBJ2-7	CASSPGITSYEQYF	TGTGCCAGCTCACCCGGGATTACCTCCTACGAGCAGTACTTC
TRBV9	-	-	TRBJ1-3	CASSVGGGPSGNTIYF	TGTGCCAGCAGCGTAGGAGGAGGGCCCTCTGGAAACACCATATATTTT
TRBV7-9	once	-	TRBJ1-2	CASSLGGSRGYGYTF	TGTGCCAGCAGCTTAGGGGGCAGCCGAGGCTATGGCTACACCTTC
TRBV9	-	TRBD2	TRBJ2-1	CASSLRLAGGYNEQFF	TGTGCCAGCAGCCTTCGACTAGCGGGGGGTTACAATGAGCAGTTCTTC
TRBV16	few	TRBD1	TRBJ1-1	CASSQAGQGALDAFF	TGTGCCAGCAGCCAAGCTGGACAGGGGGCTTTAGACGCTTTCTTT
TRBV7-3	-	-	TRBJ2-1	CASSLRGARNEQFF	TGTGCCAGCAGCTTACGGGGGGCCAGAAATGAGCAGTTCTTC
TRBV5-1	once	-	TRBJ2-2	CASSIVGLTNTGELFF	TGCGCCAGCAGCATCGTGGGACTTACGAACACCGGGGAGCTGTTTTTT
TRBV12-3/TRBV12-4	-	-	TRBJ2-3	CASSFLTDTQYF	TGTGCCAGCAGTTTTCTCACAGATACGCAGTATTTT
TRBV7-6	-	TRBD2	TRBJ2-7	CASSLASGGPGYEQYF	TGTGCCAGCAGCTTAGCTAGCGGGGGGCCAGGCTACGAGCAGTACTTC
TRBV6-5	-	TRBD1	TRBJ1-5	CASRPDRESNQPQHF	TGTGCCAGCAGACCGGACAGGGAGAGCAATCAGCCCCAGCATTTT
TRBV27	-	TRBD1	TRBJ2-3	CATQGAAADTQYF	TGTGCCACCCAGGGGGCGGCTGCAGATACGCAGTATTTT
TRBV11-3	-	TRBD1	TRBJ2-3	CASSLGDRGRGKDTQYF	TGTGCCAGCAGCTTAGGGGACAGGGGGCGCGGTAAAGATACGCAGTATTTT
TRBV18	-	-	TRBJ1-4	CASSPPENRNEKLFF	TGTGCCAGCTCACCACCGGAGAACAGGAATGAAAAACTGTTTTTT
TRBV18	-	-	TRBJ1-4	CASSPLNEKLFF	TGTGCCAGCTCACCTCTTAATGAAAAACTGTTTTTT
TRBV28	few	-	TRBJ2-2	CASSFNQGRTGELFF	TGTGCCAGCAGTTTTAACCAGGGCCGGACCGGGGAGCTGTTTTTT
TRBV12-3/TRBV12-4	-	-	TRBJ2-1	CASSRDYNEQFF	TGTGCCAGCAGCCGAGACTACAATGAGCAGTTCTTC
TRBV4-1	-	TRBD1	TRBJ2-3	CASSPRQGRIPSTDTQYF	TGCGCCAGCAGCCCGAGACAGGGGAGGATTCCTAGCACAGATACGCAGTATTTT
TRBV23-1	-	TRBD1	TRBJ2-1	CATAGQGALSEQFF	TGCGCAACGGCGGGACAGGGGGCTTTAAGTGAGCAGTTCTTC
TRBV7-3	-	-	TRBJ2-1	CASSFSSDLGNEQFF	TGTGCCAGCAGCTTCTCCTCGGATCTAGGTAATGAGCAGTTCTTC
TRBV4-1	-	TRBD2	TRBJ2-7	CASLMNRLAGEIYEQYF	TGCGCCAGCCTTATGAACCGACTAGCGGGGGAGATCTACGAGCAGTACTTC
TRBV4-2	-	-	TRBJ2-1	CASSPPTEEQFF	TGTGCCAGCAGCCCCCCGACGGAGGAGCAGTTCTTC
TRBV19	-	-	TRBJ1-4	CASSVQTLGSATNEKLFF	TGTGCCAGTAGTGTTCAGACCCTCGGGTCAGCAACTAATGAAAAACTGTTTTTT
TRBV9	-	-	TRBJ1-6	CASSVTGFGTLHF	TGTGCCAGCAGCGTCACAGGGTTTGGGACCCTCCACTTT
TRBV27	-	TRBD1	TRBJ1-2	CASSLDRGIYGYTF	TGTGCCAGCAGTTTAGACAGGGGTATCTATGGCTACACCTTC
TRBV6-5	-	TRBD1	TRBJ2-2	CASRRQGNTGELFF	TGTGCCAGCAGGAGACAGGGGAACACCGGGGAGCTGTTTTTT
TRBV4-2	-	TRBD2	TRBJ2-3	CASSRGLAGDDSTDTQYF	TGTGCCAGCAGCCGTGGACTAGCGGGGGATGATAGCACAGATACGCAGTATTTT
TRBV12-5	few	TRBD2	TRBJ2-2	CASGWTSMTPGELFF	TGTGCTAGTGGTTGGACTAGCATGACTCCCGGGGAGCTGTTTTTT
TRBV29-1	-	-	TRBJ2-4	CSVEETKNIQYF	TGCAGCGTTGAAGAGACTAAGAACATTCAGTACTTC
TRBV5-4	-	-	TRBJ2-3	CASSRAWGPISTDTQYF	TGTGCCAGCAGCCGGGCGTGGGGGCCTATATCCACAGATACGCAGTATTTT
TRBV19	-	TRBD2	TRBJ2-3	CASSTGLAGVLSTDTQYF	TGTGCCAGTAGCACGGGACTAGCGGGGGTGCTTAGCACAGATACGCAGTATTTT
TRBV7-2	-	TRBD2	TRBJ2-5	CASSSRTSGGAVTQYF	TGTGCCAGCAGCTCCCGGACTAGCGGGGGGGCGGTGACCCAGTACTTC